The present T cell receptor beta chain was sequenced within a study of blood T cell repertoires in COVID-19. Profiling relied on immunoSEQ multiplex PCR, and the TCRdb table lists in-frame clones only, not all of them. The table has roughly 130,000 clones, about 79% seen once. This clone was observed a few times. The CDR3 is 15 residues long. CDR1 is MNHEY, CDR2 SVGAGI, per germline. J gave up 2 bases and V 0 bases, and 4 bases lay outside the gene matches. The clonotype was recovered from a man aged 50 or older who had recovered from COVID-19. The genes are TRBV6-5 and TRBJ2-7; 7 bases are shared with TRBD1. The sequencing input was PBMCs or T cells enriched from blood (not recorded which). The CDR3 is CASSYSGTVAYEQYF. The CDR3 nucleotides read TGTGCCAGCAGTTACTCCGGGACAGTCGCCTACGAGCAGTACTTC.